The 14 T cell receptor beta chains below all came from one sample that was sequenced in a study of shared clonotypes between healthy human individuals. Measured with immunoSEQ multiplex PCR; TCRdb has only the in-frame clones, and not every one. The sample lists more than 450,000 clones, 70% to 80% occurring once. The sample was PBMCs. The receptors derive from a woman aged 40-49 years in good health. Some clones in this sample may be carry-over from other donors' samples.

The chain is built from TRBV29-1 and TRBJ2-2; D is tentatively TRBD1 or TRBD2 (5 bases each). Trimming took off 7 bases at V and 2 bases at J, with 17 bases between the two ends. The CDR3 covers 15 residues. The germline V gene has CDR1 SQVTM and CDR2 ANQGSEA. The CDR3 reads CSAKNPGRNTGELFF. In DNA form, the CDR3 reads TGCAGCGCTAAAAACCCGGGACGAAACACCGGGGAGCTGTTTTTT.

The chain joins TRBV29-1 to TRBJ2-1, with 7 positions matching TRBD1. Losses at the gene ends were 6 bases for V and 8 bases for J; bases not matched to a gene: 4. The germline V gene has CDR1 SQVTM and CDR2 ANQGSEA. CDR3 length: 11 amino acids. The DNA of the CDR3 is TGCAGCGTGGAAACAGGGGATGAGCAGTTCTTC. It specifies CSVETGDEQFF.

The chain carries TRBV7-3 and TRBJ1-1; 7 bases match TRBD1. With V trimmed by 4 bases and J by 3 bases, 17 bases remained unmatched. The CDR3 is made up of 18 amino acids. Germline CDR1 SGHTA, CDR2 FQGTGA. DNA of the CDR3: TGTGCCAGCAGCTACGGGGACGGGACAGAAATTTGGGACACTGAAGCTTTCTTT. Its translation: CASSYGDGTEIWDTEAFF. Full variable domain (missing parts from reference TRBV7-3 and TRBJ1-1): GAGVSQTPSNKVTEKGKYVELRCDPISGHTALYWYRQSLGQGPEFLIYFQGTGAADDSGLPNDRFFAVRPEGSVSTLKIQRTERGDSAVYLCASSYGDGTEIWDTEAFFGQGTRLTVV.

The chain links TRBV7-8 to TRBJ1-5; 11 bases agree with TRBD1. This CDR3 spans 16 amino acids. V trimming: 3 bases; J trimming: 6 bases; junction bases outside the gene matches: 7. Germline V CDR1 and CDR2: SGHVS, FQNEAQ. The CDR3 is CASSLAGTGGSQPQHF. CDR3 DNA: TGTGCCAGCAGCTTGGCCGGGACAGGGGGATCTCAGCCCCAGCATTTT. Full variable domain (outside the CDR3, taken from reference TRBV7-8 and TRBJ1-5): GAGVSQSPRYKVAKRGQDVALRCDPISGHVSLFWYQQALGQGPEFLTYFQNEAQLDKSGLPSDRFFAERPEGSVSTLKIQRTQQEDSAVYLCASSLAGTGGSQPQHFGDGTRLSIL.

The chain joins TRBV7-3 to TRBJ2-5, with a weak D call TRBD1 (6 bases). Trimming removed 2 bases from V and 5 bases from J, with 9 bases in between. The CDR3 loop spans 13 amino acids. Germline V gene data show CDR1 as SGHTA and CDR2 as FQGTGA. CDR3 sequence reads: CASSLGGVETQYF. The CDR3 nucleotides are TGTGCCAGCAGCTTAGGGGGCGTGGAGACCCAGTACTTC. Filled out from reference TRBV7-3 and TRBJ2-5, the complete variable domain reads GAGVSQTPSNKVTEKGKYVELRCDPISGHTALYWYRQSLGQGPEFLIYFQGTGAADDSGLPNDRFFAVRPEGSVSTLKIQRTERGDSAVYLCASSLGGVETQYFGPGTRLLVL.

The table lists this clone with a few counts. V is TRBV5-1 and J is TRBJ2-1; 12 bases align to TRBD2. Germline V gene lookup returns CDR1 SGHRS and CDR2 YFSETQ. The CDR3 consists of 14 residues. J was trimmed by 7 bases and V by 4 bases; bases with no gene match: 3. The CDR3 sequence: CASSPSGRGNEQFF. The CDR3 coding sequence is TGCGCCAGCAGCCCTAGCGGGAGGGGGAATGAGCAGTTCTTC. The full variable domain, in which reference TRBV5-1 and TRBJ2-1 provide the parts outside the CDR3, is KAGVTQTPRYLIKTRGQQVTLSCSPISGHRSVSWYQQTPGQGLQFLFEYFSETQRNKGNFPGRFSGRQFSNSRSEMNVSTLELGDSALYLCASSPSGRGNEQFFGPGTRLTVL.

In DNA, the CDR3 is TGCGCCAGCAGCCACCTAGGGGGGGTCGCCACTAGCGGGGTTTCCTACAATGAGCAGTTCTTC. Translation gives CASSHLGGVATSGVSYNEQFF. This chain connects TRBV4-1 to TRBJ2-1; 10 bases agree with TRBD2. CDR3 length: 21 residues. Germline CDR1 MGHRA, CDR2 YSYEKL. With V trimmed by 3 bases and J by 1 base, 18 bases remained unmatched.

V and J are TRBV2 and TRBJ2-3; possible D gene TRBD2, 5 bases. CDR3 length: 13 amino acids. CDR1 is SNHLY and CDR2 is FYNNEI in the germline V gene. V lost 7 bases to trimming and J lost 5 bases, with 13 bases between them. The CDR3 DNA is TGTGCCAGCATGGCCGAGGCGGGAGATACGCAGTATTTT. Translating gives CASMAEAGDTQYF.

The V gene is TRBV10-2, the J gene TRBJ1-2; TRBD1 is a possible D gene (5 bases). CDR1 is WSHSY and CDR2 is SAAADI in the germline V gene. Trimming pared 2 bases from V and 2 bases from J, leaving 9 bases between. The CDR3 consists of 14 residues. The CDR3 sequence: CASSETDRNYGYTF. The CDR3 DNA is TGCGCCAGCAGTGAGACTGACAGAAACTATGGCTACACCTTC.

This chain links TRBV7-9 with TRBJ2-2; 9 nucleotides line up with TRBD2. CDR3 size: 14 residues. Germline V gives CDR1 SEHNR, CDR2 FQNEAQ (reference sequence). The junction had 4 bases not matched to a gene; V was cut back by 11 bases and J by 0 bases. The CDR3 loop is CACGGRANTGELFF. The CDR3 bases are TGTGCCTGCGGCGGGAGGGCGAACACCGGGGAGCTGTTTTTT.

CDR3 nucleotide sequence: TGCAGCTTCCAACACCATGGCACAGATACGCAGTATTTT. As protein: CSFQHHGTDTQYF. The chain uses TRBV29-1 and TRBJ2-3, with D uncertain. The CDR3 is 13 amino acids. The germline gives CDR1 SQVTM, CDR2 ANQGSEA. Trimming pared 8 bases from V and 1 base from J, leaving 13 bases between.

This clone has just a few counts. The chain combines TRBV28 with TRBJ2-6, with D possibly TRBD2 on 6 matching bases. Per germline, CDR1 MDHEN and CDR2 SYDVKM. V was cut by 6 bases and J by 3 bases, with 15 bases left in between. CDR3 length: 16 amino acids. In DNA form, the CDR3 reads TGTGCCAGCAGCTCTATTTGGGGGGATGGGGCCAACGTCCTGACTTTC. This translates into CASSSIWGDGANVLTF.

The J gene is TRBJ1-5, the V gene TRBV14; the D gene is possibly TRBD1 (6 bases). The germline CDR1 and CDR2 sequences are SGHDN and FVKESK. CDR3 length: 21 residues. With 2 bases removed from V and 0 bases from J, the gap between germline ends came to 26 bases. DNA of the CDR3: TGTGCCAGCAGCCAAAGGAGTTCTGAAGGGACATTAAAGGATAGCAATCAGCCCCAGCATTTT. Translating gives CASSQRSSEGTLKDSNQPQHF.

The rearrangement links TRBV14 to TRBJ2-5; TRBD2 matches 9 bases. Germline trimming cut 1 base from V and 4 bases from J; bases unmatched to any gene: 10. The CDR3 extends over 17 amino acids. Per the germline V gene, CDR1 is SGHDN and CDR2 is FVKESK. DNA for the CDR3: TGTGCCAGCAGCCAAGCCCCCGGACTAGCGCGACGAGAGACCCAGTACTTC. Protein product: CASSQAPGLARRETQYF.